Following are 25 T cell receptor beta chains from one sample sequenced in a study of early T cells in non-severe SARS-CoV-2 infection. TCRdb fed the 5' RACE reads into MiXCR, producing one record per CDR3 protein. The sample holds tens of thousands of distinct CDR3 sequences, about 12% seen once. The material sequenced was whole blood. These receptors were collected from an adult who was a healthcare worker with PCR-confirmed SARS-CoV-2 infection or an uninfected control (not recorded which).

The chain's CDR3 is CSARGTSVTDTQYF. In nucleotides, the CDR3 is TGCAGTGCTAGGGGGACTAGCGTCACAGATACGCAGTATTTT. The V call is TRBV20-1, the J call TRBJ2-3; 10 bases align to TRBD2. The V segment lost 3 bases and the J segment 2 bases; nucleotides outside the gene matches: 2. CDR3 length: 14 amino acids. Germline V gene lookup returns CDR1 DFQATT and CDR2 SNEGSKA (reference sequence).

CDR3 region: CASSEALRGNPGGYTF. The CDR3 bases are TGTGCCAGCAGTGAAGCCCTGCGGGGAAACCCTGGTGGCTACACCTTC. This chain connects TRBV2 to TRBJ1-2; D remains ambiguous. Trimming took 0 bases from V and 7 from J, leaving 18 bases between them. The CDR3 runs 16 residues. Germline CDR1 is SNHLY and CDR2 is FYNNEI.

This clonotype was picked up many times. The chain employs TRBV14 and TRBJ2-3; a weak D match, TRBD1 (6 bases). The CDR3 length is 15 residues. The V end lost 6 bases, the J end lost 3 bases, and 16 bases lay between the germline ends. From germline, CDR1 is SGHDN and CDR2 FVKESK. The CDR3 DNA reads TGTGCCAGCAGACCTAAGGACAGCTCGACAGATACGCAGTATTTT. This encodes CASRPKDSSTDTQYF.

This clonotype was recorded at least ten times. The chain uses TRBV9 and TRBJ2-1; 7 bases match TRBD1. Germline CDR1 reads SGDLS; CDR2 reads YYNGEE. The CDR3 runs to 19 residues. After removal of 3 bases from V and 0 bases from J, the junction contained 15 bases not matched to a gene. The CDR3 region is CASSGRRDSSSDSYNEQFF. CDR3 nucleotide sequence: TGTGCCAGCAGCGGGCGACGGGACAGCTCCTCCGACTCCTACAATGAGCAGTTCTTC.

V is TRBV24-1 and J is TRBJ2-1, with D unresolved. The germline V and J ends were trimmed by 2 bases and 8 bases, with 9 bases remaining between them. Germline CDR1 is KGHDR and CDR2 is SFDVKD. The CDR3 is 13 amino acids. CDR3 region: CATSDSNIHEQFF. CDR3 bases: TGTGCCACCAGTGATTCGAATATCCATGAGCAGTTCTTC.

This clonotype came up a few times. CDR3 residues: CASSADRGTETQYF. The CDR3 DNA reads as TGTGCCAGCAGTGCCGACAGGGGTACAGAGACCCAGTACTTC. The genes are TRBV6-1 and TRBJ2-5; 8 nucleotides line up with TRBD1. Trimming removed 4 bases from V and 4 bases from J; junction bases left unmatched: 5. This CDR3 spans 14 amino acids. Germline values: CDR1 MNHNS, CDR2 SASEGT.

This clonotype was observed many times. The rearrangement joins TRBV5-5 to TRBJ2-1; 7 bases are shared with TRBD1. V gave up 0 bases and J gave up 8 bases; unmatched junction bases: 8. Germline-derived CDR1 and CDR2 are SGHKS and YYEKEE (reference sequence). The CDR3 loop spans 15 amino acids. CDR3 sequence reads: CASSLVKGARDEQFF. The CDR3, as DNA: TGTGCCAGCAGCTTGGTAAAGGGGGCTAGGGATGAGCAGTTCTTC.

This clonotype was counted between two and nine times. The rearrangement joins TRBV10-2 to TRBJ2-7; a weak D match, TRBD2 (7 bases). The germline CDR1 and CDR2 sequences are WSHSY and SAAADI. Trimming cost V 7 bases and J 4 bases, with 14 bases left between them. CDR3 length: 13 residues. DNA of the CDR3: TGCGCCAGCACCGGGGGCGGGAGATACGAGCAGTACTTC. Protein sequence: CASTGGGRYEQYF.

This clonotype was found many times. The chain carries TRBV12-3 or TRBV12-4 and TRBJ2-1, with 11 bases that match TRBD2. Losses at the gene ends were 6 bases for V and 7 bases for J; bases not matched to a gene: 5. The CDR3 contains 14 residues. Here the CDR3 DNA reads TGTGCCAGCAGCACTAGCGGGGGTTGGAATGAGCAGTTCTTC. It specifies CASSTSGGWNEQFF.

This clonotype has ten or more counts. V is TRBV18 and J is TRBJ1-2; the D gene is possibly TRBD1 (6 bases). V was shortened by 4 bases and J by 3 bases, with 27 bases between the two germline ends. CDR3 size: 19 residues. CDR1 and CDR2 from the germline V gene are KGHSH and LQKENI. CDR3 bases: TGTGCCAGCTCACTCCTCCGGACCCCTGGGGGGCCAGGGGACTATGGCTACACCTTC. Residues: CASSLLRTPGGPGDYGYTF.

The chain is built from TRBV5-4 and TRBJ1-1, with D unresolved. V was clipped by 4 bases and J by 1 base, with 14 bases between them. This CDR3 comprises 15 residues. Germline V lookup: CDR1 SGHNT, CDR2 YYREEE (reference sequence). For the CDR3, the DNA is TGTGCCAGCAGCAAAAAAACCCACAAGAACACTGAAGCTTTCTTT. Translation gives CASSKKTHKNTEAFF.

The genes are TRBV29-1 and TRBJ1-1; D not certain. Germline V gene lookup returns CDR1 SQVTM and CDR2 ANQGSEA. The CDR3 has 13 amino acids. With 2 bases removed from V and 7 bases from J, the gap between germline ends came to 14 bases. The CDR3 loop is CSVESGVAIEAFF. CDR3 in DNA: TGCAGCGTTGAAAGTGGGGTTGCTATTGAAGCTTTCTTT. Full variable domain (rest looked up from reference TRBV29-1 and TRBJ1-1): SAVISQKPSRDICQRGTSLTIQCQVDSQVTMMFWYRQQPGQSLTLIATANQGSEATYESGFVIDKFPISRPNLTFSTLTVSNMSPEDSSIYLCSVESGVAIEAFFGQGTRLTVV.

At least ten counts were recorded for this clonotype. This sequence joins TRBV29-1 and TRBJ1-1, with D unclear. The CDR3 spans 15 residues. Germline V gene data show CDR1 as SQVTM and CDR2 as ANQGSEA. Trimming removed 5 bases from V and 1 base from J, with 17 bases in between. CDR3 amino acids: CSVPLTTPTNTEAFF. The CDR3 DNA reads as TGCAGCGTTCCCCTGACTACACCAACGAACACTGAAGCTTTCTTT.

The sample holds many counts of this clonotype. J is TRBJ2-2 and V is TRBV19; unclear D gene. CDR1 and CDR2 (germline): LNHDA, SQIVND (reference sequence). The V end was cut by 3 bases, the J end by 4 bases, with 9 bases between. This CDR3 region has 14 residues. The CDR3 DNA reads TGTGCCAGTAGTATCCTGAGTTCCACCGGGGAGCTGTTTTTT. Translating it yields CASSILSSTGELFF. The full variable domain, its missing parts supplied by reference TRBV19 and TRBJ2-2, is DGGITQSPKYLFRKEGQNVTLSCEQNLNHDAMYWYRQDPGQGLRLIYYSQIVNDFQKGDIAEGYSVSREKKESFPLTVTSAQKNPTAFYLCASSILSSTGELFFGEGSRLTVL.

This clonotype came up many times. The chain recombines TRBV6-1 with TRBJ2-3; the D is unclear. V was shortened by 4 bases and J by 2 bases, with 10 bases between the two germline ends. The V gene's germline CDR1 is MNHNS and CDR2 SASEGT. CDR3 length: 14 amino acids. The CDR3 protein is CASSVPIFTDTQYF. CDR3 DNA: TGTGCCAGCAGTGTCCCCATCTTCACAGATACGCAGTATTTT.

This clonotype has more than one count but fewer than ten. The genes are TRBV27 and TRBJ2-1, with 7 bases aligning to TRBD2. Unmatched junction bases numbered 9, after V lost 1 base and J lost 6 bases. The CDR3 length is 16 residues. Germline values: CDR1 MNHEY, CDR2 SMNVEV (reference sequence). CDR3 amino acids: CASSLYILAAPNEQFF. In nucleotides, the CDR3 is TGTGCCAGCAGTTTATATATTCTAGCGGCCCCCAATGAGCAGTTCTTC.

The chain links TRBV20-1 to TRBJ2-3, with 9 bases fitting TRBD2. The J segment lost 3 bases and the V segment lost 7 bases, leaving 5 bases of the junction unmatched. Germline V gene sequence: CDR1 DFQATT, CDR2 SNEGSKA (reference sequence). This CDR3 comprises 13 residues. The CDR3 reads CSVGSGSTDTQYF. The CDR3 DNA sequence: TGCAGTGTCGGTAGCGGGAGTACAGATACGCAGTATTTT.

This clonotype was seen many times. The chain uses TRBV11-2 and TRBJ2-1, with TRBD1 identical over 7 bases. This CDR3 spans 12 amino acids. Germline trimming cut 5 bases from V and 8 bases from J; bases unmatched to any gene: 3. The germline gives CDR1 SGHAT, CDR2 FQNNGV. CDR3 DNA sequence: TGTGCCAGCAGCATCACAGGGGATGAGCAGTTCTTC. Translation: CASSITGDEQFF. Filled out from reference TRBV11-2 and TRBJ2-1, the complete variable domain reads EAGVAQSPRYKIIEKRQSVAFWCNPISGHATLYWYQQILGQGPKLLIQFQNNGVVDDSQLPKDRFSAERLKGVDSTLKIQPAKLEDSAVYLCASSITGDEQFFGPGTRLTVL.

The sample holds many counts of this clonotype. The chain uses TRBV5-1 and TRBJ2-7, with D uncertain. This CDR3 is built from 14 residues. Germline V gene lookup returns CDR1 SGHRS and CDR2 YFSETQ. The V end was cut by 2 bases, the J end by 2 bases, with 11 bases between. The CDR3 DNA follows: TGCGCCAGCAGCTTAGTCACCGCAACCTACGAGCAGTACTTC. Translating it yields CASSLVTATYEQYF.

DNA of the CDR3: TGTGCCAGCAGTCAACCGGTTGGAGTTTCGGGTCGCAATGAGCAGTTCTTC. It specifies CASSQPVGVSGRNEQFF. The chain combines TRBV12-3 or TRBV12-4 with TRBJ2-1, with D hard to call. The CDR3 spans 17 residues. Trimming left V 5 bases short and J 6 bases short, with 23 bases between.

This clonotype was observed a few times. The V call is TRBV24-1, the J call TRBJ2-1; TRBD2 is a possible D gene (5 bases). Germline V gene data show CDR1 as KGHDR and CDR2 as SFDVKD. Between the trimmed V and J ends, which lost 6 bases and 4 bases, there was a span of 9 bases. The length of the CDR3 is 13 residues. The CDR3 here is CATSTPGYNEQFF. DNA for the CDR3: TGTGCCACCAGTACTCCGGGGTACAATGAGCAGTTCTTC.

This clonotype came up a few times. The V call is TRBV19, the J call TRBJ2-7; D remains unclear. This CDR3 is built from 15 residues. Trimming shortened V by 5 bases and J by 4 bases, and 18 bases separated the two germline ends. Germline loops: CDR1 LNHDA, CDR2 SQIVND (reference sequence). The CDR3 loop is CASSFGPSWPYEQYF. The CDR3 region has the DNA TGTGCCAGTAGTTTCGGACCGAGCTGGCCTTACGAGCAGTACTTC.

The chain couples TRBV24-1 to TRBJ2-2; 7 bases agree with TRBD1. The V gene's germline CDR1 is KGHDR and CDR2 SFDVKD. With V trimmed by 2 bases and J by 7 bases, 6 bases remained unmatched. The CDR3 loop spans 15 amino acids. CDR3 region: CATSDWVGGNGELFF. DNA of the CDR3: TGTGCCACCAGTGATTGGGTAGGGGGCAACGGGGAGCTGTTTTTT.

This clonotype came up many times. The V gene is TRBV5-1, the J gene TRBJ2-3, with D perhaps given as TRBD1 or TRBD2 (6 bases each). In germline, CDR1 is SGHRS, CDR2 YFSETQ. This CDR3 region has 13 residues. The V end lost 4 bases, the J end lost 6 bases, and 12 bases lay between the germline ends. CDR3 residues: CASSRRGEDTQYF. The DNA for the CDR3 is TGCGCCAGCAGCCGTAGGGGGGAGGATACGCAGTATTTT.

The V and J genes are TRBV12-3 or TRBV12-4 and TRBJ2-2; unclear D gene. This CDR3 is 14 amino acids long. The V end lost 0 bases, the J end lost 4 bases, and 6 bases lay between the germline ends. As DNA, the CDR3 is TGTGCCAGCAGTTTAGCGGGGTTCACCGGGGAGCTGTTTTTT. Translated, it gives CASSLAGFTGELFF.